These T cell receptor beta chains were read from a single sample in a study of T-cell memory formation after mild COVID-19. MiXCR was run by TCRdb on the 5' RACE reads, yielding one entry per CDR3 protein. This sample has about 340,000 distinct CDR3 sequences, with approximately 13% found just once. The specimen was PBMCs or a T cell subset sorted from them (not recorded which). The origin of the receptors is a man aged 18 to 29 who had mild COVID-19 (a few samples of this study predate the infection). Cell type and time point are not known. Each CDR3 is given with its conserved first and last residue. A D gene is named only where the DNA matches it firmly. Clone size is given for some rows only: seen once, a few or many times, or a class if the clone is expanded.

D gene	V gene	clone size	J gene	CDR3 DNA	CDR3 protein
NA	TRBV4-1	few	TRBJ2-2	TGCGCCAGCAGCCAAGAACGGCCCGGGGAGCTGTTTTTT	CASSQERPGELFF
NA	TRBV12-3/TRBV12-4	many	TRBJ1-1	TGTGCCAGCCTGAGTTTACGGGGGTCAGGGTTATACAACACTGAAGCTTTCTTT	CASLSLRGSGLYNTEAFF
NA	TRBV5-1	many	TRBJ1-2	TGCGCCAGCAGCTTCCCCGCAGGGACTAACTATGGCTACACCTTC	CASSFPAGTNYGYTF
NA	TRBV12-3/TRBV12-4	NA	TRBJ2-6	TGTGCCAGCAGCCCCTCGGCGGGTGGGGCCAACGTCCTGACTTTC	CASSPSAGGANVLTF
TRBD1	TRBV20-1	NA	TRBJ1-2	TGCAGTGCTAGCACAGGGGGAGTCTATGGCTACACCTTC	CSASTGGVYGYTF
NA	TRBV7-9	few	TRBJ2-7	TGTGCCAGCAGCTTAACCCTCGGGGTGGCCTACGAGCAGTACTTC	CASSLTLGVAYEQYF
NA	TRBV6-1	few	TRBJ1-1	TGTGCCAGCAGTGACGATATATGGAGCACTGAAGCTTTCTTT	CASSDDIWSTEAFF
NA	TRBV5-1	NA	TRBJ2-1	TGCGCCAGCAGCTGGGGGATGGAGTTGGAGCAGTTCTTC	CASSWGMELEQFF
NA	TRBV6-1	few	TRBJ1-1	TGTGCCAGCAGTGAAACCCTCCACACTGAAGCTTTCTTT	CASSETLHTEAFF
TRBD2	TRBV20-1	NA	TRBJ2-5	TGCAGTGCTAGTTCCGGGACTAGCCCTGAGACCCAGTACTTC	CSASSGTSPETQYF
TRBD2	TRBV6-5	NA	TRBJ2-1	TGTGCCAGCAGAGCGAGCGGGGGAGGTGAGCAGTTCTTC	CASRASGGGEQFF
NA	TRBV5-6	few	TRBJ1-1	TGTGCCAGCAGGAATAGGGGGGAGACTGAAGCTTTCTTT	CASRNRGETEAFF
NA	TRBV7-6	few	TRBJ1-3	TGTGCCAGCAGCTCAGGCGGGTTGGGAAACACCATATATTTT	CASSSGGLGNTIYF
NA	TRBV20-1	NA	TRBJ2-3	TGCAGTGCTAGAGACTGGGTCGCAGATACGCAGTATTTT	CSARDWVADTQYF
TRBD2	TRBV2	NA	TRBJ2-5	TGTGCCAGCAGTGAAGCGACGACTAGCTCGGAGACCCAGTACTTC	CASSEATTSSETQYF
NA	TRBV5-4	few	TRBJ1-4	TGTGCCTCAAACAGCGGAACTAATGAAAAACTGTTTTTT	CASNSGTNEKLFF
NA	TRBV29-1	NA	TRBJ2-2	TGCAGCGTGCCCTGGAGGGCCACCGGGGAGCTGTTTTTT	CSVPWRATGELFF
NA	TRBV4-1	NA	TRBJ1-5	TGCGCCAGCAGCCCCATGGGGGGCCCTCAGCCCCAGCATTTT	CASSPMGGPQPQHF
NA	TRBV7-6	few	TRBJ2-5	TGTGCCAGCAGCCCCTACGGTCAAGAGACCCAGTACTTC	CASSPYGQETQYF
NA	TRBV4-3	NA	TRBJ2-3	TGCGCCAGCAGCCCCCGGGTAGGGAGAACTGATACGCAGTATTTT	CASSPRVGRTDTQYF
NA	TRBV29-1	few	TRBJ1-2	TGCAGCGTTCGCCGGGACACTTCCCGGGGTGGCTACACCTTC	CSVRRDTSRGGYTF
NA	TRBV4-3	few	TRBJ2-7	TGCGCCAGCAGCCAAGTCATCGCCAGCTCCTACGAGCAGTACTTC	CASSQVIASSYEQYF
NA	TRBV5-4	few	TRBJ1-1	TGTGCCAGCAGCCTATATAGGGGTTATCAAGCTTTCTTT	CASSLYRGYQAFF
NA	TRBV20-1	NA	TRBJ2-3	TGCAGTGCCCCGGACTACACAGATACGCAGTATTTT	CSAPDYTDTQYF
TRBD1	TRBV29-1	few	TRBJ2-5	TGCAGCGTTTGTTTGGGACAGGGAGGACAAGAGACCCAGTACTTC	CSVCLGQGGQETQYF
TRBD1	TRBV9	once	TRBJ1-2	TGTGCCAGCAGCGTAGACAGGGGGGCCTACACCTTC	CASSVDRGAYTF
TRBD2	TRBV7-9	many	TRBJ2-1	TGTGCCAGCAGCTTAAGCCTAGCGGGGGCCTACAATGAGCAGTTCTTC	CASSLSLAGAYNEQFF
NA	TRBV7-9	NA	TRBJ1-4	TGTGCCAGCAGCTTAAATGGGGAAAAACTGTTTTTT	CASSLNGEKLFF
TRBD1	TRBV7-6	NA	TRBJ1-4	TGTGCCAGCAGCTTATGGGCAGGCCAGGGGGGAGAAAAACTGTTTTTT	CASSLWAGQGGEKLFF
NA	TRBV7-9	NA	TRBJ1-4	TGTGCCAGCAGCTCCGGGACATCATCACGGGAACTGTTTTTT	CASSSGTSSRELFF
NA	TRBV9	many	TRBJ1-1	TGTGCCAGCAGTGTAGAGGGGAACACTGAAGCTTTCTTT	CASSVEGNTEAFF
NA	TRBV11-2	NA	TRBJ2-4	TGTGCCAGCAGCCCCGACGGTGGGCCCAGGTACATTCAGTACTTC	CASSPDGGPRYIQYF
TRBD2	TRBV3-1	NA	TRBJ2-3	TGTGCCAGCAGCCACCGACTAGCGGGGGGGCGCGATACGCAGTATTTT	CASSHRLAGGRDTQYF
NA	TRBV2	NA	TRBJ1-1	TGTGCCAGCAGTGAAGCGCCAATTATCAGGCAGACGAACACTGAAGCTTTCTTT	CASSEAPIIRQTNTEAFF
TRBD1	TRBV27	few	TRBJ1-1	TGTGCCAGCAGTATCCGGACAGGCGCGAACACTGAAGCTTTCTTT	CASSIRTGANTEAFF
TRBD1	TRBV6-6	NA	TRBJ2-2	TGTGCCAGCAGTTACTCGTACAGGGGGAACACCGGGGAGCTGTTTTTT	CASSYSYRGNTGELFF
NA	TRBV5-6	many	TRBJ1-1	TGTGCCAGCAGCGCCGCCCTCCTGAACACTGAAGCTTTCTTT	CASSAALLNTEAFF
NA	TRBV12-3/TRBV12-4	NA	TRBJ1-5	TGTGCCAGCAGTTTTGCGGGGTCCAAGGGAAATCAGCCCCAGCATTTT	CASSFAGSKGNQPQHF
TRBD1	TRBV5-1	NA	TRBJ1-5	TGCGCCAGCCCCGGGACAGAGGGGAGCTGGCCCCAGCATTTT	CASPGTEGSWPQHF
NA	TRBV24-1	few	TRBJ1-1	TGTGCCACCAGTGATTTGGGCACACTCAGGCCTGAAGCTTTCTTT	CATSDLGTLRPEAFF
TRBD1	TRBV27	few	TRBJ2-7	TGTGCCAGCAGAACCGGGACAGCCCCGTGGGAGCAGTACTTC	CASRTGTAPWEQYF
NA	TRBV13	NA	TRBJ1-6	TGTGCCAGCAGCTTAGCTCCATTTGGAAATTCACCCCTCCACTTT	CASSLAPFGNSPLHF
TRBD1	TRBV18	NA	TRBJ2-5	TGTGCCAGCTCACCTCGGGCGCGGCACGGGACAGGTCAAGAGACCCAGTACTTC	CASSPRARHGTGQETQYF
NA	TRBV12-3/TRBV12-4	NA	TRBJ1-3	TGTGCCAGCAGTTTAAGGGGGGCACGGGTTGGAAACACCATATATTTT	CASSLRGARVGNTIYF
NA	TRBV10-3	NA	TRBJ1-2	TGTGCCATCTGGGGCTATGGCTACACCTTC	CAIWGYGYTF
TRBD1	TRBV28	few	TRBJ1-4	TGTGCCAGCTTGGACAGGGGTGAAAAACTGTTTTTT	CASLDRGEKLFF
TRBD1	TRBV7-2	few	TRBJ1-2	TGTGCCAGCAGCACCCTCCCGGGACAGGGCGTAGGCTACACCTTC	CASSTLPGQGVGYTF
NA	TRBV4-3	NA	TRBJ2-3	TGCGCCAGCAGCCAAGATTTAGGTTGGACAGATACGCAGTATTTT	CASSQDLGWTDTQYF
NA	TRBV6-5	few	TRBJ1-6	TGTGCCAGCAGAAACTTATTTTCAGGGAAAAATTCACCCCTCCACTTT	CASRNLFSGKNSPLHF
NA	TRBV20-1	NA	TRBJ1-2	TGCAGTGCTAGAGGAGGAAGTAGCTATGACGGCTACACCTTC	CSARGGSSYDGYTF
NA	TRBV5-4	NA	TRBJ1-2	TGTGCCAGCTTTCCCGGACTGACTAACTATGGCTACACCTTC	CASFPGLTNYGYTF
NA	TRBV29-1	few	TRBJ2-2	TGCAGCGTTGTCCCGGGGGGCCGACACACCGGGGAGCTGTTTTTT	CSVVPGGRHTGELFF
TRBD2	TRBV3-1	few	TRBJ2-4	TGTGCCAGCAGCCAAAATAGCGGGGGGGCCAAAAACATTCAGTACTTC	CASSQNSGGAKNIQYF
TRBD2	TRBV5-4	NA	TRBJ2-7	TGTGCCAGCAGCCCCGGGACTAGAGGGGTGGAGCAGTACTTC	CASSPGTRGVEQYF
NA	TRBV6-2/TRBV6-3	NA	TRBJ2-5	TGTGCCAGCAGTTATAACGGGGACGAAGAGACCCAGTACTTC	CASSYNGDEETQYF
NA	TRBV10-3	few	TRBJ2-2	TGTGCCATCGGGGGGCCGAACACCGGGGAGCTGTTTTTT	CAIGGPNTGELFF
NA	TRBV6-2/TRBV6-3	few	TRBJ1-1	TGTGCCAGCAGACCCAACGTGCCCACTGAAGCTTTCTTT	CASRPNVPTEAFF